This T cell receptor (beta chain) was found in a study of PD-L1 blockade in urothelial cancer. Clones were read by immunoSEQ multiplex PCR, and TCRdb kept only the in-frame ones, dropping some. Of 45,000 to 50,000 clones in the sample, more than 75% were seen once. As to time point: pretreatment peripheral blood. The diagnosis in patients was locally advanced or metastatic urothelial carcinoma. V lost 1 base, J lost 0 bases, and 5 bases lay in between. The V gene's germline CDR1 is SGHKS and CDR2 YYEKEE (reference sequence). This CDR3 is 14 amino acids long. The starting material was PBMCs, obtained around atezolizumab (anti-PD-L1) treatment. This clonotype was obtained from a man aged 45-65 years with urothelial cancer. This chain joins TRBV5-5 and TRBJ1-5; no reliable D call. The CDR3 DNA reads TGTGCCAGCAGCTTGACAGATAGCAATCAGCCCCAGCATTTT. This codes for CASSLTDSNQPQHF.